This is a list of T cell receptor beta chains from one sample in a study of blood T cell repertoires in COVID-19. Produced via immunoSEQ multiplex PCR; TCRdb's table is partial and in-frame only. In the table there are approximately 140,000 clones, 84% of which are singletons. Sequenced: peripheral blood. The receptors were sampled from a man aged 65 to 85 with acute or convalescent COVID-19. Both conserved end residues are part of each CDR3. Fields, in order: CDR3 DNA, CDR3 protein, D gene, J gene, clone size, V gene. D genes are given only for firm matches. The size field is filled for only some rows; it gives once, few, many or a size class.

CDR3nt: TGTGCCAGCAGGCGCCGGGGGAGCTCCTACAATGAGCAGTTCTTC; CDR3aa: CASRRRGSSYNEQFF; d_gene: -; j_gene: TRBJ2-1; abundance: -; v_gene: TRBV5-6
CDR3nt: TGTGCCAGCAGCTCCCCCCGCCGGGAGGGCTACGAGCAGTACTTC; CDR3aa: CASSSPRREGYEQYF; d_gene: TRBD2; j_gene: TRBJ2-7; abundance: -; v_gene: TRBV6-5
CDR3nt: TGTGCCAGCAGCTTGATGAGGGGGCTAGAGACAGATACGCAGTATTTT; CDR3aa: CASSLMRGLETDTQYF; d_gene: TRBD1; j_gene: TRBJ2-3; abundance: -; v_gene: TRBV5-5
CDR3nt: TGTGCCAGCAGGGACTGGGATATGGAGACCCAGTACTTC; CDR3aa: CASRDWDMETQYF; d_gene: -; j_gene: TRBJ2-5; abundance: -; v_gene: TRBV27
CDR3nt: TGTGCCAGCTCACCGGGACAGGGACGAGACACTGAAGCTTTCTTT; CDR3aa: CASSPGQGRDTEAFF; d_gene: TRBD1; j_gene: TRBJ1-1; abundance: -; v_gene: TRBV18
CDR3nt: TGTGCCAGCAGCCAACACAGGGGAAGCACTGAAGCTTTCTTT; CDR3aa: CASSQHRGSTEAFF; d_gene: TRBD1; j_gene: TRBJ1-1; abundance: -; v_gene: TRBV3-1/TRBV3-2
CDR3nt: TGTGCCAGCTATTGGACACAGGGAACTCCCCAGCATTTT; CDR3aa: CASYWTQGTPQHF; d_gene: -; j_gene: TRBJ1-5; abundance: -; v_gene: TRBV2
CDR3nt: TGCGCCAGCAGCCAGGGGGCACGGGGGAGCACAGATACGCAGTATTTT; CDR3aa: CASSQGARGSTDTQYF; d_gene: TRBD1; j_gene: TRBJ2-3; abundance: -; v_gene: TRBV5-1
CDR3nt: TGTGCCAGTAGTATTGGAGGAATCCATAATTCACCCCTCCACTTT; CDR3aa: CASSIGGIHNSPLHF; d_gene: -; j_gene: TRBJ1-6; abundance: -; v_gene: TRBV19
CDR3nt: TGTGCCACCAGCAGAGAGCGGGAGGCTCCCGGCACAGATACGCAGTATTTT; CDR3aa: CATSREREAPGTDTQYF; d_gene: TRBD2; j_gene: TRBJ2-3; abundance: -; v_gene: TRBV15
CDR3nt: TGTGCCAGCAGCTCCCGACAGGGGAATGAAAAACTGTTTTTT; CDR3aa: CASSSRQGNEKLFF; d_gene: TRBD1; j_gene: TRBJ1-4; abundance: -; v_gene: TRBV7-9
CDR3nt: TGCGCCAGCAGCCCCACCTCTGGAGGGGTTAATTCACCCCTCCACTTT; CDR3aa: CASSPTSGGVNSPLHF; d_gene: -; j_gene: TRBJ1-6; abundance: -; v_gene: TRBV5-1
CDR3nt: TGTGCCAGCTCACCAGGGGCTAGCGGGAGAGAGGGTGAGCAGTTCTTC; CDR3aa: CASSPGASGREGEQFF; d_gene: TRBD2; j_gene: TRBJ2-1; abundance: -; v_gene: TRBV18
CDR3nt: TGTGCCTCCAGGGAAGGGAGCACAGATACGCAGTATTTT; CDR3aa: CASREGSTDTQYF; d_gene: -; j_gene: TRBJ2-3; abundance: -; v_gene: TRBV6-6
CDR3nt: TGTGCCAGCGAACAGGACTATGGCTACACCTTC; CDR3aa: CASEQDYGYTF; d_gene: -; j_gene: TRBJ1-2; abundance: -; v_gene: TRBV28
CDR3nt: TGTGCCAGCAGTCGAGGGGACAGTATAACTGAAGCTTTCTTT; CDR3aa: CASSRGDSITEAFF; d_gene: TRBD1; j_gene: TRBJ1-1; abundance: -; v_gene: TRBV28
CDR3nt: TGCAGCGTAACGAGGTGGGGACAGGGTAAGGGCACTGAAGCTTTCTTT; CDR3aa: CSVTRWGQGKGTEAFF; d_gene: TRBD1; j_gene: TRBJ1-1; abundance: -; v_gene: TRBV29-1
CDR3nt: TGCAGTGCCGGCGGGCCACCGAGCTACACCTTC; CDR3aa: CSAGGPPSYTF; d_gene: -; j_gene: TRBJ1-2; abundance: -; v_gene: TRBV20-1
CDR3nt: TGTGCCAGCTCCCTTAGCACAGATACGCAGTATTTT; CDR3aa: CASSLSTDTQYF; d_gene: -; j_gene: TRBJ2-3; abundance: -; v_gene: TRBV2
CDR3nt: TGTGCCAGCAGCGGGCGGGACAGGGATAATTCACCCCTCCACTTT; CDR3aa: CASSGRDRDNSPLHF; d_gene: TRBD1; j_gene: TRBJ1-6; abundance: -; v_gene: TRBV6-5
CDR3nt: TGTGCCAGCTCACCGATGGGACAGGGAGCCACTGAAGCTTTCTTT; CDR3aa: CASSPMGQGATEAFF; d_gene: TRBD1; j_gene: TRBJ1-1; abundance: -; v_gene: TRBV18
CDR3nt: TGTGCCAGCAGCCCGTGGACAGGCGGCACTATGGAGACCCAGTACTTC; CDR3aa: CASSPWTGGTMETQYF; d_gene: TRBD1; j_gene: TRBJ2-5; abundance: once; v_gene: TRBV5-4
CDR3nt: TGTGCCAGCAGCTCCGGACTGAACACAGATACGCAGTATTTT; CDR3aa: CASSSGLNTDTQYF; d_gene: -; j_gene: TRBJ2-3; abundance: -; v_gene: TRBV7-3
CDR3nt: TGTGCCAGCAGCCAATGGGAGGGCTCCGGGGAGCTGTTTTTT; CDR3aa: CASSQWEGSGELFF; d_gene: TRBD2; j_gene: TRBJ2-2; abundance: -; v_gene: TRBV7-3
CDR3nt: TGTGCCAGCAGCCAGGACCCCTTAGGTGCGGAGACAGGGGAGCAGTACTTC; CDR3aa: CASSQDPLGAETGEQYF; d_gene: TRBD1; j_gene: TRBJ2-7; abundance: -; v_gene: TRBV4-2
CDR3nt: TGTGCCTGGAGTGTCGGCGGACAGGGAAATGAAAAACTGTTTTTT; CDR3aa: CAWSVGGQGNEKLFF; d_gene: TRBD1; j_gene: TRBJ1-4; abundance: -; v_gene: TRBV30
CDR3nt: TGCGCCAGCAGCTTCGGCTTTACGGGTCAAGAGACCCAGTACTTC; CDR3aa: CASSFGFTGQETQYF; d_gene: -; j_gene: TRBJ2-5; abundance: -; v_gene: TRBV5-1
CDR3nt: TGTGCCAGCTCACCCGGGACAGGGGTATCCTACGAGCAGTACTTC; CDR3aa: CASSPGTGVSYEQYF; d_gene: TRBD1; j_gene: TRBJ2-7; abundance: -; v_gene: TRBV18
CDR3nt: TGTGCCACCAGAGGACAGGGGGCTCAGGGGACCGGGGAGCTGTTTTTT; CDR3aa: CATRGQGAQGTGELFF; d_gene: TRBD1; j_gene: TRBJ2-2; abundance: -; v_gene: TRBV24-1
CDR3nt: TGTGCCAGCAGCCTTGTAGCGGGAGGCCTTAACAATGAGCAGTTCTTC; CDR3aa: CASSLVAGGLNNEQFF; d_gene: TRBD2; j_gene: TRBJ2-1; abundance: -; v_gene: TRBV3-1/TRBV3-2
CDR3nt: TGTGCCAGCAGCCCCAGGGGGGTACGGGGATACGAGCAGTACTTC; CDR3aa: CASSPRGVRGYEQYF; d_gene: -; j_gene: TRBJ2-7; abundance: -; v_gene: TRBV6-5
CDR3nt: TGTGCCAGCAGTTACGATAGCCACTATTCACCCCTCCACTTT; CDR3aa: CASSYDSHYSPLHF; d_gene: -; j_gene: TRBJ1-6; abundance: -; v_gene: TRBV6-6
CDR3nt: TGTGCCAGCAGCTTAGCGGGAGGGGACGGGGAGCTGTTTTTT; CDR3aa: CASSLAGGDGELFF; d_gene: TRBD2; j_gene: TRBJ2-2; abundance: -; v_gene: TRBV7-9
CDR3nt: TGCAGGGGACAGGGGGCGCAGGAAGCTTTCTTT; CDR3aa: CRGQGAQEAFF; d_gene: TRBD1; j_gene: TRBJ1-1; abundance: -; v_gene: TRBV20-1